Following are 23 T cell receptor beta chains from one sample sequenced in a study of blood T cell repertoires in COVID-19. Assay: immunoSEQ multiplex PCR; the TCRdb copy retains only in-frame clones and omits some. The data show around 280,000 clones, with around 87% seen just once and around 1.7% held by the top ten. The sample taken for sequencing was PBMCs or T cells enriched from blood (not recorded which). These receptors were obtained from a woman younger than 30 with acute COVID-19.

The V gene is TRBV27, the J gene TRBJ1-6; the D gene is possibly TRBD1 (6 bases). Per the germline V gene, CDR1 is MNHEY and CDR2 is SMNVEV (reference sequence). Trimming shortened V by 0 bases and J by 7 bases, and 19 bases separated the two germline ends. The CDR3 length is 18 residues. In DNA form, the CDR3 reads TGTGCCAGCAGTTTATCCGGGGGGTACAGGGACGAAAATTCACCCCTCCACTTT. Translating it yields CASSLSGGYRDENSPLHF.

V usage is TRBV4-1 and J usage is TRBJ1-2; 11 bases map to TRBD1. V was pared by 0 bases and J by 10 bases, with 7 bases of the junction left unmatched. Germline V lookup: CDR1 MGHRA, CDR2 YSYEKL. The CDR3 covers 15 residues. DNA of the CDR3: TGCGCCAGCAGCCAAGATCCGGACAGGGGGCGAGCCTACACCTTC. Its translation: CASSQDPDRGRAYTF.

This chain joins TRBV11-2 and TRBJ1-6, with D uncertain. V shed 3 bases and J shed 7 bases, with 10 bases lying between them. Germline assignment: CDR1 SGHAT and CDR2 FQNNGV. There are 14 residues in the CDR3. CDR3 loop: CASSFRQWNSPLHF. As DNA, the CDR3 is TGTGCCAGCAGCTTTAGACAATGGAATTCACCCCTCCACTTT.

The rearrangement joins TRBV4-1 to TRBJ1-4; 7 nucleotides agree with TRBD1. The J segment lost 0 bases and the V segment lost 1 base, leaving 8 bases of the junction unmatched. The CDR3 has 18 amino acids. Germline V gene sequence: CDR1 MGHRA, CDR2 YSYEKL. CDR3: CASSQAGQALATNEKLFF. Here the CDR3 DNA reads TGCGCCAGCAGCCAAGCCGGACAGGCCCTTGCAACTAATGAAAAACTGTTTTTT.

The chain couples TRBV12-3 or TRBV12-4 to TRBJ2-7, with TRBD2 matching over 8 bases. The CDR3 totals 13 residues. With V trimmed by 5 bases and J by 3 bases, 3 bases remained unmatched. CDR3 DNA: TGTGCCAGCAGTGTACTAGCGGACTACGAGCAGTACTTC. Its protein is CASSVLADYEQYF.

For the CDR3, the DNA is TGTGCCAGTAGTAGACTAGCGGGTTCCTACAATGAGCAGTTCTTC. Translated: CASSRLAGSYNEQFF. This sequence joins TRBV19 and TRBJ2-1, with 10 bases identical to TRBD2. The J segment lost 1 base and the V segment lost 4 bases, leaving 1 base of the junction unmatched. Germline CDR1 LNHDA, CDR2 SQIVND (reference sequence). The CDR3 extends over 15 amino acids.

This chain links TRBV28 with TRBJ2-3, with D perhaps matching TRBD1 (6 bases). Germline V CDR1 and CDR2: MDHEN, SYDVKM. Trimming cost V 5 bases and J 3 bases, with 24 bases left between them. The CDR3 totals 18 residues. The CDR3 nucleotides are TGTGCCAGCAGTCCCCGGACTTCTACAGGGATCAGTACAGATACGCAGTATTTT. It yields the protein CASSPRTSTGISTDTQYF.

Written as DNA, the CDR3 is TGCGCCAGCAGCCGGACTAGCGGAACAGATACGCAGTATTTT. Translating gives CASSRTSGTDTQYF. The rearrangement uses TRBV5-1 and TRBJ2-3; TRBD2 aligns across 10 bases. Germline CDR1 reads SGHRS; CDR2 reads YFSETQ. V was clipped by 4 bases and J by 3 bases; unmatched bases: 2. The CDR3 is 14 amino acids.

With regard to this clone: One end of the junction varies from germline; a read error may be responsible. This chain joins TRBV5-8 and TRBJ2-7; TRBD1 is a possible D gene (6 bases). Germline V gene data show CDR1 as SGHTS and CDR2 as YDEGEE. This CDR3 region has 11 residues. CDR3 DNA: TGTGCCAGCAGCTTGGTTCGGCAGGGGAACTTC. Translating gives CASSLVRQGNF.

This clone was counted a single time. The chain is built from TRBV11-2 and TRBJ2-7; D may be TRBD2 (7 bases). This CDR3 contains 15 residues. The V gene's germline CDR1 is SGHAT and CDR2 FQNNGV. Deletions cut 0 bases from V and 6 bases from J, with 15 bases between. CDR3 coding DNA: TGTGCCAGCAGCTTAGAGGAGGGGGGGGTTTTCGAGCAGTACTTC. This codes for CASSLEEGGVFEQYF.

The J gene is TRBJ2-1, the V gene TRBV19, with D perhaps matching TRBD1 (5 bases). Trimming removed 1 base at V and 8 bases at J, with 12 bases between. Looked up from germline, CDR1 is LNHDA and CDR2 is SQIVND (reference sequence). The CDR3 sequence is 14 residues long. The CDR3 spells CASSIGPGLHEQFF. CDR3 nucleotide sequence: TGTGCCAGTAGTATAGGTCCAGGGCTTCATGAGCAGTTCTTC.

This clone was counted a single time. The rearrangement links TRBV28 to TRBJ2-7; 10 bases fit TRBD2. The CDR3 spans 14 residues. Germline CDR1 MDHEN, CDR2 SYDVKM. The V gene end was trimmed by 3 bases and the J gene end by 4 bases; junction bases not matched to a gene: 3. The CDR3 sequence: CASSFMTSGYEQYF. CDR3 DNA: TGTGCCAGCAGTTTTATGACTAGCGGGTACGAGCAGTACTTC. Based on the CDR3 plus reference TRBV28 and TRBJ2-7, the full variable domain is DVKVTQSSRYLVKRTGEKVFLECVQDMDHENMFWYRQDPGLGLRLIYFSYDVKMKEKGDIPEGYSVSREKKERFSLILESASTNQTSMYLCASSFMTSGYEQYFGPGTRLTVT.

This clone was counted a single time. The chain is built from TRBV5-1 and TRBJ1-1, with D possibly being TRBD1 (6 bases). Trimming shortened V by 6 bases and J by 5 bases, and 17 bases separated the two germline ends. The germline CDR1 and CDR2 sequences are SGHRS and YFSETQ. The CDR3 is 14 amino acids. CDR3 sequence (DNA): TGCGCCAGCAACCTACAGGGAAGTAGGACTGAAGCTTTCTTT. Its protein is CASNLQGSRTEAFF.

The chain joins TRBV5-1 to TRBJ2-1, with TRBD2 matching over 9 bases. The CDR3 is 15 amino acids. Trimming at V came to 4 bases and at J to 8 bases, leaving 10 bases not matched to a gene. Germline CDR1 is SGHRS and CDR2 is YFSETQ. Written as DNA, the CDR3 is TGCGCCAGCAGCATAACGGGACTAGCAGGAGATGAGCAGTTCTTC. Translating gives CASSITGLAGDEQFF.

This CDR3 is CASSPWGTGGEKLFF. Written as DNA, the CDR3 is TGTGCCAGCAGTCCCTGGGGGACAGGAGGGGAAAAACTGTTTTTT. The chain has TRBV28 and TRBJ1-4; 8 nucleotides match TRBD1. V was pared by 5 bases and J by 8 bases, with 10 bases of the junction left unmatched. The CDR3 loop spans 15 amino acids. In germline, CDR1 is MDHEN, CDR2 SYDVKM.

The chain uses TRBV28 and TRBJ1-1, with 9 positions matching TRBD1. V trimming: 6 bases; J trimming: 8 bases; junction bases outside the gene matches: 7. The CDR3 is made up of 13 amino acids. The germline CDR1 and CDR2 sequences are MDHEN and SYDVKM. CDR3 coding DNA: TGTGCCAGCAGGACAGGGGGGGACAGGGAAGCTTTCTTT. This sequence encodes CASRTGGDREAFF.

CDR3 residues: CASSHSTGIYEQYF. The CDR3 DNA reads TGTGCCAGCAGCCACTCGACAGGGATTTACGAGCAGTACTTC. V gene TRBV27 combines with J gene TRBJ2-7, with 7 bases fitting TRBD1. J lost 4 bases, V lost 6 bases, and 9 bases had no gene match. The CDR3 runs 14 residues. Per germline, CDR1 MNHEY and CDR2 SMNVEV (reference sequence).

In DNA form, the CDR3 reads TGTGCCAGCAGCTTCTGGACAGGGGAGGGCAATGAGCAGTTCTTC. Its translation is CASSFWTGEGNEQFF. The chain has TRBV13 and TRBJ2-1, with TRBD1 matching 9 bases. The CDR3 has 15 residues. Germline V gene data show CDR1 as PRHDT and CDR2 as FYEKMQ (reference sequence). J was trimmed by 6 bases and V by 3 bases; bases with no gene match: 6.

V and J are TRBV6-6 and TRBJ2-1; 7 bases fit TRBD2. After removal of 0 bases from V and 6 bases from J, the junction contained 8 bases not matched to a gene. Germline V gene lookup returns CDR1 MNHNY and CDR2 SVGAGI (reference sequence). The CDR3 is made up of 16 amino acids. The CDR3 nucleotides read TGTGCCAGCAGTTACTCTTGGGCTAGCGGATCCAATGAGCAGTTCTTC. Encoded protein: CASSYSWASGSNEQFF.

The chain uses TRBV10-3 and TRBJ1-3, with 8 bases identical to TRBD1. V was clipped by 5 bases and J by 5 bases; unmatched bases: 2. This CDR3 has 13 residues. Germline loops: CDR1 ENHRY, CDR2 SYGVKD. The CDR3 is CAISQGARNTIYF. In DNA, the CDR3 is TGTGCCATCAGTCAGGGGGCGCGAAACACCATATATTTT.

The V call is TRBV30, the J call TRBJ1-6; D gene uncertain. The CDR3 spans 15 residues. Trimming left V 0 bases short and J 7 bases short, with 13 bases between. Germline V gives CDR1 GTSNPN, CDR2 SVGIG (reference sequence). In nucleotides, the CDR3 is TGTGCCTGGAGTGTACCGGACTCGTCGAATTCACCCCTCCACTTT. Its protein is CAWSVPDSSNSPLHF.

The chain is built from TRBV7-8 and TRBJ1-2, with 7 bases fitting TRBD1. The CDR3 runs 16 residues. Germline CDR1 and CDR2: SGHVS and FQNEAQ. The V and J ends lost 0 bases and 5 bases, in that order; junction bases with no gene match: 9. The CDR3 coding sequence is TGTGCCAGCAGCTTAGCCCTCGGGACAGCCATATATGGCTACACCTTC. It translates to CASSLALGTAIYGYTF.

The gene calls are TRBV9 and TRBJ2-1; TRBD2 agrees at 9 bases. Trimming removed 0 bases from V and 2 bases from J; junction bases left unmatched: 3. CDR1 and CDR2 (germline): SGDLS, YYNGEE. The CDR3 has 16 residues. The CDR3 protein is CASSVGEREAYNEQFF. CDR3 coding DNA: TGTGCCAGCAGCGTAGGCGAGCGGGAGGCCTACAATGAGCAGTTCTTC.